One and the same sample provided the 27 T cell receptor beta chains below, sequenced in a study of blood T cell repertoires in COVID-19. Repertoires were generated with immunoSEQ multiplex PCR, while TCRdb's copy carries only in-frame clones and drops some. Altogether 70,000 or so clones are present, less than 95% being singletons, with the ten largest covering over 4%. The source material was peripheral blood. These receptors all stem from a woman between 18 and 30 years old with acute or convalescent COVID-19.

This clone was observed a single time. This sequence joins TRBV7-9 and TRBJ1-1; D is uncertain. The CDR3 has 13 residues. Trimming removed 5 bases from V and 0 bases from J, with 7 bases in between. Per germline, CDR1 SEHNR and CDR2 FQNEAQ (reference sequence). The CDR3 loop is CASSHTVNTEAFF. CDR3 DNA: TGTGCCAGCAGCCATACAGTGAACACTGAAGCTTTCTTT. The full variable domain, in which reference TRBV7-9 and TRBJ1-1 provide the parts outside the CDR3, is DTGVSQNPRHKITKRGQNVTFRCDPISEHNRLYWYRQTLGQGPEFLTYFQNEAQLEKSRLLSDRFSAERPKGSFSTLEIQRTEQGDSAMYLCASSHTVNTEAFFGQGTRLTVV.

For the CDR3, the DNA is TGCGCCAGCAGTGGACTAGCGGGAGATGGTGAGCAGTTCTTC. Translating it yields CASSGLAGDGEQFF. The chain links TRBV10-1 to TRBJ2-1; 12 nucleotides align to TRBD2. This CDR3 comprises 14 residues. Germline CDR1 is WNHNN and CDR2 is SYGVQD (reference sequence). After removal of 4 bases from V and 9 bases from J, the junction contained 4 bases not matched to a gene.

The chain combines TRBV19 with TRBJ1-2, with 7 bases aligning to TRBD1. Germline V gives CDR1 LNHDA, CDR2 SQIVND (reference sequence). With 6 bases clipped from V and 8 bases from J, the junction kept 9 bases outside the gene matches. CDR3 size: 13 residues. The CDR3 spells CASSDRVAGGYTF. In DNA, the CDR3 is TGTGCCAGTAGCGACAGGGTAGCTGGAGGCTACACCTTC.

V gene TRBV7-6 combines with J gene TRBJ2-7; 9 positions match TRBD2. The V gene's germline CDR1 is SGHVS and CDR2 FNYEAQ. The ends lost 2 bases at V and 2 bases at J; junction bases unmatched: 7. The CDR3 has 16 residues. The CDR3 loop reads CASSLFSGGSTYEQYF. The CDR3 DNA reads TGTGCCAGCAGCTTATTTAGCGGGGGATCAACCTACGAGCAGTACTTC.

The CDR3 loop reads CASSTGGNNEKLFF. The CDR3 nucleotides read TGTGCCAGCAGCACAGGGGGTAATAATGAAAAACTGTTTTTT. This sequence joins TRBV2 and TRBJ1-4, with 8 positions matching TRBD1. Germline assignment: CDR1 SNHLY and CDR2 FYNNEI. The V and J ends lost 6 bases and 4 bases, in that order; junction bases with no gene match: 4. The CDR3 is 14 residues long.

The V call is TRBV7-2, the J call TRBJ2-5; D unresolved. The CDR3 spans 14 residues. Trimming removed 1 base at V and 7 bases at J, with 13 bases between. CDR1 and CDR2 (germline): SGHTA, FQGNSA. The CDR3 coding sequence is TGTGCCAGCAGCTTAGAGTTTTCCTCCGGGACCCAGTACTTC. Amino acids: CASSLEFSSGTQYF.

The chain recombines TRBV4-1 with TRBJ2-1; the match to TRBD1 covers 9 bases. This CDR3 has 16 residues. Germline CDR1 MGHRA, CDR2 YSYEKL. Germline trimming cut 4 bases from V and 6 bases from J; bases unmatched to any gene: 10. The CDR3 protein is CASSPNPGQGSNEQFF. The CDR3 nucleotides read TGCGCCAGCAGCCCCAATCCGGGACAGGGTAGCAATGAGCAGTTCTTC.

This chain links TRBV5-1 with TRBJ2-5, with a weak D call TRBD1 (5 bases). Trimming cost V 0 bases and J 3 bases, with 6 bases left between them. The CDR3 is made up of 13 amino acids. Germline assignment: CDR1 SGHRS and CDR2 YFSETQ. The CDR3 nucleotides read TGCGCCAGCAGCTTGGTCAGGGAAGAGACCCAGTACTTC. Its protein is CASSLVREETQYF.

For the CDR3, the DNA is TGTGCCAGCAGCCGCATGGGTGGACAGTACGAGCAGTACTTC. Translating gives CASSRMGGQYEQYF. V is TRBV3-1 (or the pseudogene TRBV3-2) and J is TRBJ2-7; D is perhaps TRBD1 (6 bases). Deletions cut 4 bases from V and 4 bases from J, with 14 bases between. The CDR3 runs 14 residues. CDR1 and CDR2 (germline): LGHDT, YNNKEL (reference sequence).

V usage is TRBV3-1 (or the pseudogene TRBV3-2) and J usage is TRBJ2-7, with a tentative D call TRBD2 (5 bases). The V end lost 2 bases, the J end lost 2 bases, and 13 bases lay between the germline ends. The germline gives CDR1 LGHDT, CDR2 YNNKEL (reference sequence). The CDR3 extends over 15 amino acids. The chain's CDR3 is CASSQFPGSTYEQYF. CDR3 sequence (DNA): TGTGCCAGCAGCCAATTTCCGGGGTCCACCTACGAGCAGTACTTC.

The chain joins TRBV7-8 to TRBJ1-2; D may be TRBD1 (5 bases). Germline CDR1 is SGHVS and CDR2 is FQNEAQ. V lost 5 bases, J lost 1 base, and 20 bases lay in between. CDR3 size: 17 residues. The CDR3 reads CASSQPYGQPLNYGYTF. DNA of the CDR3: TGTGCCAGCAGCCAACCATATGGACAACCACTTAACTATGGCTACACCTTC. Looking up the rest from reference TRBV7-8 and TRBJ1-2 gives the full variable domain: GAGVSQSPRYKVAKRGQDVALRCDPISGHVSLFWYQQALGQGPEFLTYFQNEAQLDKSGLPSDRFFAERPEGSVSTLKIQRTQQEDSAVYLCASSQPYGQPLNYGYTFGSGTRLTVV.

The sample holds a few counts of this clone. The germline gene is not matched at one end of the junction; a read error may be the cause. V gene TRBV2 combines with J gene TRBJ2-1, with D tentatively TRBD1 (6 bases). The CDR3 is made up of 13 amino acids. Germline assignment: CDR1 SNHLY and CDR2 FYNNEI. DNA of the CDR3: TGTGCCAGCAGAGAAGATACAGGGATGGAGCAGTTCTTC. As protein: CASREDTGMEQFF.

The chain links TRBV7-2 to TRBJ2-1; D is perhaps TRBD2 (6 bases). The CDR3 covers 15 residues. V was clipped by 5 bases and J by 2 bases, with 13 bases between them. CDR1 and CDR2 (germline): SGHTA, FQGNSA. The CDR3 nucleotides read TGTGCCAGCAGCCCTTATAGCGGTGCCTACAATGAGCAGTTCTTC. This encodes CASSPYSGAYNEQFF.

The V and J genes are TRBV2 and TRBJ1-2, with 7 bases identical to TRBD1. The CDR3 loop spans 13 amino acids. Trimming at V came to 5 bases and at J to 5 bases, leaving 5 bases not matched to a gene. Germline V gives CDR1 SNHLY, CDR2 FYNNEI. CDR3 residues: CASSLTGTYGYTF. CDR3 sequence (DNA): TGTGCCAGCAGTTTGACAGGGACGTATGGCTACACCTTC.

This clone came up once. The rearrangement links TRBV4-1 to TRBJ2-1; the match to TRBD1 covers 9 bases. CDR1 is MGHRA and CDR2 is YSYEKL in the germline V gene. With 2 bases clipped from V and 7 bases from J, the junction kept 6 bases outside the gene matches. The CDR3 is 15 residues long. The CDR3, as DNA: TGCGCCAGCAGCCAAATTGGGACAGGGAAAAATGAGCAGTTCTTC. Protein: CASSQIGTGKNEQFF.

This clone was observed a handful of times. The rearrangement joins TRBV19 to TRBJ1-5, with D tentatively TRBD1 (6 bases). This CDR3 region has 14 residues. Germline values: CDR1 LNHDA, CDR2 SQIVND (reference sequence). The V and J ends lost 5 bases and 4 bases respectively, with 12 bases between them. The DNA of the CDR3 is TGTGCCAGTAGTTCCGACAGGAAGAATCAGCCCCAGCATTTT. As protein: CASSSDRKNQPQHF.

The rearrangement links TRBV7-8 to TRBJ2-1; 7 nucleotides line up with TRBD2. The CDR3 has 15 residues. CDR1 SGHVS and CDR2 FQNEAQ come from the germline V gene. J was trimmed by 7 bases and V by 5 bases; bases with no gene match: 11. DNA of the CDR3: TGTGCCAGCAGCCCGACTAGCCGTCCGAAGAATGAGCAGTTCTTC. It codes for CASSPTSRPKNEQFF.

The chain recombines TRBV4-3 with TRBJ2-1; TRBD2 agrees at 8 bases. The CDR3 has 15 residues. With V trimmed by 1 base and J by 2 bases, 1 base remained unmatched. CDR1 is LGHNA and CDR2 is YSLEER in the germline V gene. The chain's CDR3 is CASSQGGRTYNEQFF. The CDR3 DNA reads TGCGCCAGCAGCCAAGGCGGGAGGACCTACAATGAGCAGTTCTTC.

The gene calls are TRBV30 and TRBJ2-1, with 13 bases lining up with TRBD2. The J segment lost 6 bases and the V segment lost 4 bases, leaving 6 bases of the junction unmatched. Germline V CDR1 and CDR2: GTSNPN, SVGIG (reference sequence). This CDR3 spans 15 amino acids. CDR3 nucleotide sequence: TGTGCCTGGACGGGACTAGCGGGGAAACTCAATGAGCAGTTCTTC. It yields the protein CAWTGLAGKLNEQFF.

CDR3 nucleotide sequence: TGTGCCAGCAGCGTAGCTGTTGATTCACCCCTCCACTTT. As protein: CASSVAVDSPLHF. This chain links TRBV9 with TRBJ1-6, with D unresolved. V lost 0 bases and J lost 8, with 6 bases in between. The germline gives CDR1 SGDLS, CDR2 YYNGEE. This CDR3 has 13 amino acids.

The V gene is TRBV4-3, the J gene TRBJ2-1; possibly TRBD1 for D (6 bases). V lost 0 bases, J lost 2 bases, and 14 bases lay in between. The CDR3 runs 17 residues. Germline CDR1 is LGHNA and CDR2 is YSLEER. The CDR3 protein is CASSQDQEAGAYNEQFF. DNA for the CDR3: TGCGCCAGCAGCCAAGATCAAGAGGCAGGGGCCTACAATGAGCAGTTCTTC.

Comments on this clone: The germline gene is not matched at one end of the junction; a read error may be the cause. This rearrangement joins TRBV11-2 to TRBJ2-3, with D maybe TRBD2 (6 bases). Looked up from germline, CDR1 is SGHAT and CDR2 is FQNNGV. The CDR3 is 12 residues long. The CDR3 is CASSLATGTLDF. CDR3 in DNA: TGTGCCAGCAGCTTAGCCACTGGGACTTTGGATTTT. Based on the CDR3 plus reference TRBV11-2 and TRBJ2-3, the full variable domain is EAGVAQSPRYKIIEKRQSVAFWCNPISGHATLYWYQQILGQGPKLLIQFQNNGVVDDSQLPKDRFSAERLKGVDSTLKIQPAKLEDSAVYLCASSLATGTLDFGPGTRLTVL.

The chain carries TRBV7-9 and TRBJ1-2, with 11 nucleotides matching TRBD1. The ends lost 5 bases at V and 1 base at J; junction bases unmatched: 3. The CDR3 has 15 amino acids. Germline values: CDR1 SEHNR, CDR2 FQNEAQ (reference sequence). The CDR3 coding sequence is TGTGCCAGCAGCCCGGGACAGGGGGGTAACTATGGCTACACCTTC. Amino acid sequence: CASSPGQGGNYGYTF.

The rearrangement links TRBV5-4 to TRBJ2-1; TRBD1 matches 9 bases. The CDR3 has 13 residues. Germline-derived CDR1 and CDR2 are SGHNT and YYREEE (reference sequence). Germline trimming cut 5 bases from V and 9 bases from J; bases unmatched to any gene: 6. The CDR3 here is CASRQQGAGEQFF. CDR3 bases: TGTGCCAGCAGGCAACAGGGGGCCGGTGAGCAGTTCTTC. The full variable domain, completed using reference TRBV5-4 and TRBJ2-1, is ETGVTQSPTHLIKTRGQQVTLRCSSQSGHNTVSWYQQALGQGPQFIFQYYREEENGRGNFPPRFSGLQFPNYSSELNVNALELDDSALYLCASRQQGAGEQFFGPGTRLTVL.

The rearrangement uses TRBV10-2 and TRBJ2-3; D is perhaps TRBD2 (6 bases). Germline assignment: CDR1 WSHSY and CDR2 SAAADI. There are 13 residues in the CDR3. V shed 4 bases and J shed 3 bases, with 8 bases lying between them. The CDR3 coding sequence is TGCGCCAGCAGTGTCCTAGCGACAGATACGCAGTATTTT. Translating gives CASSVLATDTQYF.

The chain joins TRBV10-2 to TRBJ1-2; 7 bases agree with TRBD1. This CDR3 is 13 amino acids long. CDR1 is WSHSY, CDR2 SAAADI, per germline. V was clipped by 6 bases and J by 3 bases; unmatched bases: 4. CDR3 nucleotide sequence: TGCGCCAGCAGAAAAGACAGGGACTATGGCTACACCTTC. This encodes CASRKDRDYGYTF.

The chain uses TRBV28 and TRBJ2-2; D might be TRBD2 (6 bases). Germline CDR1 and CDR2: MDHEN and SYDVKM. The germline V and J ends were trimmed by 3 bases and 1 base, with 9 bases remaining between them. The CDR3 consists of 15 residues. In DNA, the CDR3 is TGTGCCAGCAGTTTGGGAGGCCGGAACACCGGGGAGCTGTTTTTT. The encoded protein is CASSLGGRNTGELFF. Together with reference TRBV28 and TRBJ2-2, the CDR3 gives the full variable domain: DVKVTQSSRYLVKRTGEKVFLECVQDMDHENMFWYRQDPGLGLRLIYFSYDVKMKEKGDIPEGYSVSREKKERFSLILESASTNQTSMYLCASSLGGRNTGELFFGEGSRLTVL.